The rows below give T cell receptor beta chains drawn from one sample of a study of Tregs in tolerant kidney transplant recipients. Using immunoSEQ multiplex PCR, the repertoire was profiled, and TCRdb retains in-frame clones only, with some absent. Here the sample spans roughly 70,000 clones, 87% being singletons. The sample was CD4+ T cells from blood (PBMCs), taken 6 months after the transplant. Receptors originate from a human patient who received a combined kidney and bone marrow transplant. Some T cells may be graft donor cells. Both conserved end residues are part of each CDR3. The D gene is left open where the match is weak. Size is omitted from some rows. Given values are once, few, many or a class for expanded clones.

>-|-|TRBJ2-1|TRBV20-1
CSYYRANEQFF
TGCAGTTACTACAGGGCAAATGAGCAGTTCTTC
>few|TRBD2|TRBJ2-3|TRBV19
CASSSSGSVSDTQYF
TGTGCCAGTAGTTCAAGCGGGAGTGTATCAGATACGCAGTATTTT
>-|-|TRBJ1-1|TRBV14
CASSQAWQGNMNTEAFF
TGTGCCAGCAGCCAAGCGTGGCAGGGGAACATGAACACTGAAGCTTTCTTT
>-|TRBD2|TRBJ2-1|TRBV9
CASSAPGLAGVLSYNEQFF
TGTGCCAGCAGCGCCCCGGGACTAGCGGGAGTCCTCTCCTACAATGAGCAGTTCTTC
>-|TRBD1|TRBJ1-2|TRBV6-5
CASSRQGLPYGYTF
TGTGCCAGCAGTCGACAGGGGTTGCCCTATGGCTACACCTTC
>-|-|TRBJ2-6|TRBV5-4
CASSSHRQTGANVLTF
TGTGCCAGCAGCTCTCACCGACAGACTGGGGCCAACGTCCTGACTTTC
>-|-|TRBJ2-2|TRBV7-8
CASSLFMAQGYTGELFF
TGTGCCAGCAGCTTATTTATGGCGCAGGGTTACACCGGGGAGCTGTTTTTT
>-|-|TRBJ2-4|TRBV28
CASNGAYIQYF
TGTGCCAGCAATGGGGCATACATTCAGTACTTC
>-|-|TRBJ2-3|TRBV4-2
CASSQEGRPSLDTQYF
TGTGCCAGCAGCCAAGAAGGGAGACCCAGCTTGGATACGCAGTATTTT
>-|TRBD2|TRBJ2-1|TRBV5-1
CASSLAFLAGPYNEQFF
TGCGCCAGCAGCTTGGCATTCCTAGCGGGACCCTACAATGAGCAGTTCTTC
>-|-|TRBJ2-2|TRBV19
CASSIRPPGSVPGELFF
TGTGCCAGTAGTATCCGACCGCCAGGTAGCGTCCCCGGGGAGCTGTTTTTT